This record concerns one T cell receptor beta chain sequence. This specimen comes from a study of control samples from healthy donors and cancer patients. Sequenced by immunoSEQ multiplex PCR; TCRdb stores in-frame clones only, minus some. The sample shows roughly 93,000 clones, 85% to 90% of them seen only once. After removal of 9 bases from V and 6 bases from J, the junction contained 19 bases not matched to a gene. This CDR3 is built from 16 residues. The germline V gene encodes CDR1 MNHEY and CDR2 SMNVEV (reference sequence). This chain connects TRBV27 to TRBJ2-5; 7 bases match TRBD2. The sequencing sample was made of PBMCs. The TCR comes from a woman in her fifties or sixties with colorectal cancer. The CDR3 bases are TGTGCCAGTGGCCCTAGCACGGGCGGGGGTGTAAAGACCCAGTACTTC. Protein product: CASGPSTGGGVKTQYF.